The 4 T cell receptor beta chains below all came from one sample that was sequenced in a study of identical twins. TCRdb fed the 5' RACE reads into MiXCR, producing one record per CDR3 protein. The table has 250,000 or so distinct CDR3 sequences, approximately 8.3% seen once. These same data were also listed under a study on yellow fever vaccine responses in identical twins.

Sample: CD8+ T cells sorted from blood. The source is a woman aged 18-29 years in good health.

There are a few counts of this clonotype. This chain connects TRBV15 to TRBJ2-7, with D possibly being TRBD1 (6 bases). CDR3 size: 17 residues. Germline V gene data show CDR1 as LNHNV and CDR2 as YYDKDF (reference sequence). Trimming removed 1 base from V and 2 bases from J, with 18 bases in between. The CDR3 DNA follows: TGTGCCACCAGCAGAGGTCGACAGGTCGGTCGGGCCTACGAGCAGTACTTC. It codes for CATSRGRQVGRAYEQYF.

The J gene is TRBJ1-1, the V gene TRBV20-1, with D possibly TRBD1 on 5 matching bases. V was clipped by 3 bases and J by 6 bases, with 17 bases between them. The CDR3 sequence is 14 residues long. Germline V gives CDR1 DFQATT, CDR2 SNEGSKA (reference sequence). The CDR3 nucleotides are TGCAGTGCTAGGGGTCTGGGGGACGTGGCTGAAGCTTTCTTT. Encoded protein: CSARGLGDVAEAFF.

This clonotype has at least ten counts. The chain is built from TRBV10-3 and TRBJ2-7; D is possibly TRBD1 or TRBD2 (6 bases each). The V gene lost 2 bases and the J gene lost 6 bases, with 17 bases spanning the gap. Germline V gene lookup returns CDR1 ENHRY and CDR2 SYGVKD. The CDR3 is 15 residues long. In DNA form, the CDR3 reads TGTGCCATCAGTGAGAGGGCCGGGGGCGGCCTCGAGCAGTACTTC. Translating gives CAISERAGGGLEQYF.

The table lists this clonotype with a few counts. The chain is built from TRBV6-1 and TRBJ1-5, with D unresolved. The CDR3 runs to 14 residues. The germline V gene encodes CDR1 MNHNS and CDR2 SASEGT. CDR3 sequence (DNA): TGTGCTGTCGCAGATGGGAATAGCAATCAGCCCCAGCATTTT. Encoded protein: CAVADGNSNQPQHF.